Listed below are T cell receptor beta chains from one sample, sequenced in a study of blood T cell repertoires in COVID-19. Here immunoSEQ multiplex PCR was the method, and the copy in TCRdb shows in-frame clones only, minus some. The sample lists under 200,000 clones; 65% to 85% were seen once. The material sequenced was PBMCs or T cells enriched from blood (not recorded which). All receptors come from a woman in her sixties who had recovered from COVID-19. Each CDR3 is given with its conserved first and last residue. Each record gives: V gene, J gene, D gene, CDR3 length, clone size, CDR3 DNA, CDR3 protein. A D gene is named only where the DNA matches it firmly. Clone sizes are given selectively: once, few, many, or a class where the clone is expanded.

V: TRBV10-3
J: TRBJ2-7
D: TRBD2
length: 16
size: NA
DNA: TGTGCCATCAGTCTAGATAGCGGGAGAGCGGTCTACGAGCAGTACTTC
CDR3: CAISLDSGRAVYEQYF

V: TRBV7-2
J: TRBJ1-2
D: NA
length: 14
size: NA
DNA: TGTGCCAGCAGCGGGCGGGTGGGGAACTATGGCTACACCTTC
CDR3: CASSGRVGNYGYTF

V: TRBV5-6
J: TRBJ2-7
D: NA
length: 17
size: once
DNA: TGTGCCAGCAGCTCTGGGTCCGGGGATAATTTCCTCTACGAGCAGTACTTC
CDR3: CASSSGSGDNFLYEQYF

V: TRBV7-2
J: TRBJ1-5
D: NA
length: 17
size: NA
DNA: TGTGCCAGCAGCTTAGAATCGACGGCGTGGGGCAATCAACCCCAGCATTTT
CDR3: CASSLESTAWGNQPQHF

V: TRBV6-1
J: TRBJ1-5
D: TRBD1
length: 15
size: NA
DNA: TGTGCCAGCAGTGAACACGTGACAGGGAATCAGCCCCAGCATTTT
CDR3: CASSEHVTGNQPQHF

V: TRBV6-5
J: TRBJ1-2
D: TRBD1
length: 14
size: NA
DNA: TGTTCAACCCTCCGGGACAGGGTCTCGGATGGCTACACCTTC
CDR3: CSTLRDRVSDGYTF

V: TRBV7-9
J: TRBJ1-2
D: NA
length: 16
size: NA
DNA: TGTGCCAGCGGGAGTCGAAACCAGAAAAAAATTGGGGGCTACACCTTC
CDR3: CASGSRNQKKIGGYTF

V: TRBV30
J: TRBJ2-1
D: TRBD1
length: 17
size: once
DNA: TGTGCCTGGAGTCGGGACAGGGTAAGAAGCTCCTACAATGAGCAGTTCTTC
CDR3: CAWSRDRVRSSYNEQFF

V: TRBV10-1
J: TRBJ2-1
D: NA
length: 15
size: NA
DNA: TGCGCCAGCAGTGAAGGGGGTATAGGAAACAATGAGCAGTTCTTC
CDR3: CASSEGGIGNNEQFF

V: TRBV11-2
J: TRBJ1-2
D: TRBD1
length: 15
size: NA
DNA: TGTGCCAGCAGCTTCCAGTTGGCAGGGGGCTATGGCTACACCTTC
CDR3: CASSFQLAGGYGYTF

V: TRBV7-9
J: TRBJ1-2
D: NA
length: 12
size: NA
DNA: TGTGCCAGCAGCTTCTCAGCGCATGGCTACACCTTC
CDR3: CASSFSAHGYTF

V: TRBV3-1/TRBV3-2
J: TRBJ1-2
D: TRBD1
length: 13
size: once
DNA: TGTGCCAGCAGCCGCGACAGGGACCATGGCTACACCTTC
CDR3: CASSRDRDHGYTF

V: TRBV7-3
J: TRBJ2-2
D: TRBD2
length: 15
size: few
DNA: TGTGCCAGCAGCTTCGGGGGGGAGAACACCGGGGAGCTGTTTTTT
CDR3: CASSFGGENTGELFF

V: TRBV10-3
J: TRBJ2-7
D: TRBD2
length: 15
size: NA
DNA: TGTGCCATCACCTCCGGGACTAGCTTCCCCTACGAGCAGTACTTC
CDR3: CAITSGTSFPYEQYF

V: TRBV28
J: TRBJ1-1
D: TRBD1
length: 14
size: few
DNA: TGTGCCAGCAGAGGACAGGCCAAGAACACTGAAGCTTTCTTT
CDR3: CASRGQAKNTEAFF

V: TRBV7-9
J: TRBJ1-6
D: NA
length: 13
size: NA
DNA: TGTGCCAGCAGCTTAGATCTGGGAGCACCCCTCCACTTT
CDR3: CASSLDLGAPLHF

V: TRBV5-1
J: TRBJ2-5
D: NA
length: 13
size: NA
DNA: TGCGCCAGCAGCTTGCCAGGTCAAGAGACCCAGTACTTC
CDR3: CASSLPGQETQYF

V: TRBV20-1
J: TRBJ1-3
D: TRBD1
length: 17
size: NA
DNA: TGCAGTGCTAGTCGACAGGGGTATTCCTCTTCTGGAAACACCATATATTTT
CDR3: CSASRQGYSSSGNTIYF

V: TRBV29-1
J: TRBJ2-7
D: NA
length: 13
size: few
DNA: TGCAGCGTTCTCGGTGGTGAGCCCTACGAGCAGTACTTC
CDR3: CSVLGGEPYEQYF

V: TRBV5-4
J: TRBJ2-1
D: TRBD2
length: 16
size: few
DNA: TGTGCCAGCAGCTTGCTTACCGGGACTACCTACAATGAGCAGTTCTTC
CDR3: CASSLLTGTTYNEQFF

V: TRBV28
J: TRBJ2-7
D: NA
length: 15
size: NA
DNA: TGTGCCAGCAGTACCTTGCTAGGGGTGCTCTACGAGCAGTACTTC
CDR3: CASSTLLGVLYEQYF

V: TRBV18
J: TRBJ1-1
D: TRBD1
length: 14
size: NA
DNA: TGTGCCAGCTCACCGGGGCGGACAGGGTCCATCGCTTTCTTT
CDR3: CASSPGRTGSIAFF

V: TRBV18
J: TRBJ2-7
D: TRBD1
length: 15
size: NA
DNA: TGTGCCAGCTCACCCTCGGGACAGATCTCCTACGAGCAGTACTTC
CDR3: CASSPSGQISYEQYF

V: TRBV29-1
J: TRBJ2-3
D: NA
length: 13
size: NA
DNA: TGCAGCGTTGACAGGGGAAACACAGATACGCAGTATTTT
CDR3: CSVDRGNTDTQYF

V: TRBV3-1/TRBV3-2
J: TRBJ1-3
D: NA
length: 13
size: NA
DNA: TGTGCCAGCAGCCAATGGCAGGAAAACACCATATATTTT
CDR3: CASSQWQENTIYF

V: TRBV2
J: TRBJ1-5
D: NA
length: 13
size: NA
DNA: TGTGCCAGCAGTTATAAGGGAGACCAGCCCCAGCATTTT
CDR3: CASSYKGDQPQHF

V: TRBV4-1
J: TRBJ2-5
D: TRBD2
length: 18
size: NA
DNA: TGCGCCAGCAGCCAAGAAGGGCTAGCGGGGGGTCGACGGGAGACCCAGTACTTC
CDR3: CASSQEGLAGGRRETQYF

V: TRBV7-8
J: TRBJ2-7
D: NA
length: 13
size: NA
DNA: TGTGCCAGCAGCCCCTTAGTGGTCCACGAGCAGTACTTC
CDR3: CASSPLVVHEQYF

V: TRBV5-6
J: TRBJ2-7
D: TRBD1
length: 15
size: NA
DNA: TGTGCCAGCAGCTTGATGGGGACAGGGGGCTCGGGGCAGTACTTC
CDR3: CASSLMGTGGSGQYF

V: TRBV6-5
J: TRBJ2-2
D: NA
length: 14
size: NA
DNA: TGTGCCAGCAGCCCGGGGTCAGGTGCCGGGGAGCTGTTTTTT
CDR3: CASSPGSGAGELFF

V: TRBV12-3/TRBV12-4
J: TRBJ1-2
D: TRBD1
length: 13
size: NA
DNA: TGTGCCAGCAATGCCGGGACAGGGGGTGGCTACACCTTC
CDR3: CASNAGTGGGYTF

V: TRBV4-1
J: TRBJ1-2
D: TRBD1
length: 15
size: NA
DNA: TGCGCCAGCAGCCAAGTACCAGGGGGTGACTATGGCTACACCTTC
CDR3: CASSQVPGGDYGYTF

V: TRBV2
J: TRBJ1-1
D: NA
length: 14
size: NA
DNA: TGTGCCAGCAGCTTAACAGGGCTAAACACTGAAGCTTTCTTT
CDR3: CASSLTGLNTEAFF

V: TRBV2
J: TRBJ1-2
D: TRBD1
length: 14
size: NA
DNA: TGTGCCAGCAGTGGTACAGGGGGCGGCTATGGCTACACCTTC
CDR3: CASSGTGGGYGYTF

V: TRBV7-3
J: TRBJ2-1
D: TRBD2
length: 15
size: NA
DNA: TGTGCCAGCAGCTTAGGACTAGCGGGAGTAACTGAGCAGTTCTTC
CDR3: CASSLGLAGVTEQFF

V: TRBV10-2
J: TRBJ1-2
D: NA
length: 16
size: NA
DNA: TGCGCCAGCAGACTCTCCGCCAATGCGCTCGGCTATGGCTACACCTTC
CDR3: CASRLSANALGYGYTF

V: TRBV29-1
J: TRBJ1-2
D: NA
length: 16
size: few
DNA: TGCAGCGTTGAAGACCCCCCGACCGGAGCTAACTATGGCTACACCTTC
CDR3: CSVEDPPTGANYGYTF

V: TRBV7-2
J: TRBJ1-5
D: NA
length: 14
size: NA
DNA: TGTGCCAGCAGCCCGGGACTCGGTAATCAGCCCCAGCATTTT
CDR3: CASSPGLGNQPQHF

V: TRBV6-1
J: TRBJ2-7
D: TRBD2
length: 17
size: NA
DNA: TGTGCCAGCAGTGAACCGGGACTAGCGGGAGGGGGCTACGAGCAGTACTTC
CDR3: CASSEPGLAGGGYEQYF

V: TRBV28
J: TRBJ1-5
D: TRBD1
length: 13
size: few
DNA: TGTGCCAGCCAGGGACAGGGTGGTCAGCCCCAGCATTTT
CDR3: CASQGQGGQPQHF

V: TRBV5-1
J: TRBJ1-1
D: TRBD1
length: 16
size: NA
DNA: TGCGCCAGCAGCTTAGGGTCGACAGGGATGAACACTGAAGCTTTCTTT
CDR3: CASSLGSTGMNTEAFF

V: TRBV2
J: TRBJ1-2
D: NA
length: 12
size: NA
DNA: TGTGCCAGCAGTGGCGACTACTATGGCTACACCTTC
CDR3: CASSGDYYGYTF

V: TRBV27
J: TRBJ2-7
D: NA
length: 14
size: NA
DNA: TGTGCCAGCAGTACGGGACTCCAGGCCTACGAGCAGTACTTC
CDR3: CASSTGLQAYEQYF

V: TRBV28
J: TRBJ1-1
D: TRBD1
length: 14
size: NA
DNA: TGTGCCAGCAGTTTACAGGGGGCGGCCACTGAAGCTTTCTTT
CDR3: CASSLQGAATEAFF

V: TRBV27
J: TRBJ2-2
D: TRBD1
length: 16
size: NA
DNA: TGTGCCAGCAGGCGAAACCGGGACAGGGGGGTCGGGGAGCTGTTTTTT
CDR3: CASRRNRDRGVGELFF

V: TRBV5-8
J: TRBJ1-5
D: NA
length: 15
size: many
DNA: TGTGCCAGCAGCTCCGGGTGGACAGGCAATCAGCCCCAGCATTTT
CDR3: CASSSGWTGNQPQHF

V: TRBV2
J: TRBJ2-7
D: NA
length: 14
size: NA
DNA: TGTGCCAGCAACGGTGGGAGAGGCTCCTACGAGCAGTACTTC
CDR3: CASNGGRGSYEQYF

V: TRBV30
J: TRBJ1-6
D: NA
length: 13
size: NA
DNA: TGTGCCTGGAGTGGTCAGGGCAACGCACCCCTCCACTTT
CDR3: CAWSGQGNAPLHF

V: TRBV4-1
J: TRBJ1-2
D: NA
length: 11
size: NA
DNA: TGCGCCAGCAGCCAAAGGGGTGGCTACACCTTC
CDR3: CASSQRGGYTF

V: TRBV4-2
J: TRBJ1-5
D: TRBD1
length: 15
size: NA
DNA: TGTGCCAGCAGCCAAGATGGGACAGGGGGTCAGCCCCAGCATTTT
CDR3: CASSQDGTGGQPQHF

V: TRBV7-2
J: TRBJ1-4
D: TRBD1
length: 16
size: NA
DNA: TGTGCCAGCAGCTTAGGAAGGACAGGACCAAATGAAAAACTGTTTTTT
CDR3: CASSLGRTGPNEKLFF

V: TRBV5-6
J: TRBJ1-2
D: TRBD1
length: 13
size: NA
DNA: TGTGCCAGCAGCTCCAAGACAGGGGATGGCTACACCTTC
CDR3: CASSSKTGDGYTF

V: TRBV11-3
J: TRBJ2-2
D: TRBD2
length: 17
size: NA
DNA: TGTGCCAGCAGCTCCGGGACTAGCGGGACGGGGACCGGGGAGCTGTTTTTT
CDR3: CASSSGTSGTGTGELFF

V: TRBV27
J: TRBJ1-5
D: TRBD1
length: 15
size: NA
DNA: TGTGCCAGCAGTCCCGGGACAGTGGGGGGACAGCCCCAGCATTTT
CDR3: CASSPGTVGGQPQHF

V: TRBV29-1
J: TRBJ1-1
D: NA
length: 11
size: NA
DNA: TGCAGCGTTGATAAGAACACTGAAGCTTTCTTT
CDR3: CSVDKNTEAFF

V: TRBV18
J: TRBJ2-5
D: TRBD1
length: 15
size: NA
DNA: TGTGCCAGCTCACCGGGGACAGGTCCACAAGAGACCCAGTACTTC
CDR3: CASSPGTGPQETQYF

V: TRBV2
J: TRBJ2-1
D: NA
length: 16
size: NA
DNA: TGTGCCAGCAGGCCCCATATTCTAGCGCCTGACAATGAGCAGTTCTTC
CDR3: CASRPHILAPDNEQFF